The 32 T cell receptor beta chains below come from one sample, sequenced in a study of blood T cells in healthy people across ages. Primers used in a second PCR of about 7 to 12 cycles were a sample-barcoded 5' primer and a J-beta primer mix. Each CDR3 protein gets one entry after TCRdb re-called the 5' RACE reads with MiXCR. The sample includes over 1.5 million distinct CDR3 sequences, around half of them seen just once. The specimen sequenced was blood. Every receptor here comes from a middle-aged woman in good health.

This clonotype was seen only a few times. V is TRBV10-3 and J is TRBJ1-2; D uncertain. V gave up 2 bases and J gave up 3 bases, with 7 bases separating them. CDR1 and CDR2 from the germline V gene are ENHRY and SYGVKD. CDR3 length equals 13 residues. Here the CDR3 DNA reads TGTGCCATCAGTGAGCTGGCGGACTATGGCTACACCTTC. This gives the protein CAISELADYGYTF.

V usage is TRBV7-2 and J usage is TRBJ2-1; D might be TRBD1 (6 bases). The CDR3 runs to 15 residues. V was trimmed by 5 bases and J by 12 bases, leaving 23 bases between them. Germline CDR1 is SGHTA and CDR2 is FQGNSA. The DNA of the CDR3 is TGTGCCAGCAGCCCATCACCACACAGGGAACAAAGGCAGTTCTTC. Its translation is CASSPSPHREQRQFF.

This clonotype appeared a few times. The J gene is TRBJ2-1, the V gene TRBV25-1, with a weak D call TRBD2 (6 bases). Gene TRBJ2-7 matches the end of the DNA better, so the J call may be wrong. This CDR3 has 12 residues. Per the germline V gene, CDR1 is MGHDK and CDR2 is SYGVNS. The CDR3 here is CASSGGYNEQYF. In DNA, the CDR3 is TGTGCCAGCTCAGGAGGGTACAATGAGCAGTACTTC.

This clonotype was counted a few times. The V and J genes are TRBV6-5 and TRBJ2-5; D may be TRBD1 or TRBD2 (6 bases each). The end of the DNA fits TRBJ2-7 better, so the J call may be wrong. The CDR3 runs 13 residues. CDR1 and CDR2 from the germline V gene are MNHEY and SVGAGI. This CDR3 reads CASRRGVLGEQYF. In DNA form, the CDR3 reads TGTGCCAGCAGGAGGGGGGTTTTGGGCGAGCAGTACTTC.

The chain is built from TRBV9 and TRBJ1-2; 8 positions match TRBD1. V trimming: 4 bases; J trimming: 7 bases; junction bases outside the gene matches: 15. This CDR3 is built from 16 residues. In germline, CDR1 is SGDLS, CDR2 YYNGEE. In DNA, the CDR3 is TGTGCCAGCAGCTACAAAAACGACAGGGGAATTAGTGGCTACACCTTC. This sequence encodes CASSYKNDRGISGYTF.

This chain links TRBV4-2 with TRBJ1-4; 10 bases match TRBD1. The CDR3 consists of 15 residues. CDR1 is LGHNA and CDR2 is YNFKEQ in the germline V gene. The V segment lost 0 bases and the J segment 8 bases; nucleotides outside the gene matches: 3. The CDR3 region is CASSQEDRGGEKLFF. CDR3 nucleotides: TGTGCCAGCAGCCAAGAGGACAGGGGGGGAGAAAAACTGTTTTTT.

This clonotype was detected a few times. The junction shows a germline mismatch at one end, possibly a read error. The V and J genes are TRBV5-1 and TRBJ1-4; D possibly corresponds to TRBD1 (6 bases). This CDR3 is built from 15 residues. Germline assignment: CDR1 SGHRS and CDR2 YFSETQ. The CDR3 sequence: CASSPRQGTNEKLFF. CDR3 DNA: TGTGCCAGCAGTCCTCGGCAGGGGACTAATGAAAAACTGTTTTTT.

The rearrangement joins TRBV28 to TRBJ2-7, with D perhaps TRBD1 (5 bases). The germline CDR1 and CDR2 sequences are MDHEN and SYDVKM. The CDR3 has 15 amino acids. Deletions cut 4 bases from V and 4 bases from J, with 17 bases between. The DNA of the CDR3 is TGTGCCAGCAGTTCCCGGTCCTTTGGGGCATACGAGCAGTACTTC. Its protein is CASSSRSFGAYEQYF.

This CDR3 is CASSYEAVGNIQYF. The CDR3 nucleotides are TGTGCCAGCAGTTACGAAGCTGTGGGAAACATTCAGTACTTC. The chain is built from TRBV6-5 and TRBJ2-4; D is ambiguous. This CDR3 region has 14 residues. The germline V gene encodes CDR1 MNHEY and CDR2 SVGAGI. The V and J ends lost 2 bases and 6 bases respectively, with 11 bases between them.

This clonotype was observed a handful of times. The chain has TRBV15 and TRBJ2-7; a weak D match, TRBD1 (5 bases). Trimming cost V 0 bases and J 3 bases, with 9 bases left between them. Germline V gene sequence: CDR1 LNHNV, CDR2 YYDKDF (reference sequence). This CDR3 has 14 amino acids. The CDR3 loop is CATSRERQLYEQYF. The CDR3 DNA reads TGTGCCACCAGCAGAGAACGACAGCTCTACGAGCAGTACTTC.

This chain joins TRBV5-5 and TRBJ2-7; 8 bases map to TRBD1. CDR1 and CDR2 from the germline V gene are SGHKS and YYEKEE (reference sequence). The CDR3 loop spans 14 amino acids. Trimming at V came to 4 bases and at J to 3 bases, leaving 6 bases not matched to a gene. The chain's CDR3 is CASSPGQAGYEQYF. The CDR3, as DNA: TGTGCCAGCAGCCCGGGACAGGCTGGCTACGAGCAGTACTTC. The whole variable domain, filled in from reference TRBV5-5 and TRBJ2-7, reads DAGVTQSPTHLIKTRGQQVTLRCSPISGHKSVSWYQQVLGQGPQFIFQYYEKEERGRGNFPDRFSARQFPNYSSELNVNALLLGDSALYLCASSPGQAGYEQYFGPGTRLTVT.

This clonotype was picked up many times. The chain links TRBV12-3 or TRBV12-4 to TRBJ1-6, with D perhaps TRBD1 (6 bases). The CDR3 contains 18 residues. The V end was cut by 2 bases, the J end by 6 bases, with 20 bases between. CDR3 nucleotides: TGTGCCAGCAGTTTAAGGGGAGGGGGTTCGGGAATTAATTCACCCCTCCACTTT. Translated: CASSLRGGGSGINSPLHF.

The rearrangement links TRBV20-1 to TRBJ2-3, with 9 bases aligning to TRBD2. Trimming cost V 0 bases and J 4 bases; bases outside gene matches: 5. CDR1 is DFQATT and CDR2 is SNEGSKA in the germline V gene (reference sequence). The CDR3 loop spans 15 amino acids. CDR3 sequence: CSARDAGLAADTQYF. CDR3 in DNA: TGCAGTGCTAGAGATGCGGGACTAGCAGCAGATACGCAGTATTTT.

This clonotype came up a few times. The J gene is TRBJ2-1, the V gene TRBV5-6, with TRBD1 matching over 8 bases. This CDR3 has 16 amino acids. J gave up 1 base and V 1 base, and 4 bases lay outside the gene matches. Germline V gene lookup returns CDR1 SGHDT and CDR2 YYEEEE. The DNA of the CDR3 is TGTGCCAGCAGCTTGAGGAGGACAGGGTCCTACAATGAGCAGTTCTTC. Its translation: CASSLRRTGSYNEQFF.

This chain links TRBV20-1 with TRBJ2-3; D perhaps matches TRBD1 (5 bases). Germline V lookup: CDR1 DFQATT, CDR2 SNEGSKA (reference sequence). Deletions cut 0 bases from V and 4 bases from J, with 14 bases between. The CDR3 has 15 residues. CDR3 residues: CSARDLQGSPDTQYF. For the CDR3, the DNA is TGCAGTGCTAGAGATCTGCAGGGATCGCCAGATACGCAGTATTTT.

Here the CDR3 reads CASSWTGDQPQHF. The CDR3 DNA sequence: TGTGCCAGCAGCTGGACAGGGGATCAGCCCCAGCATTTT. This chain connects TRBV12-3 or TRBV12-4 to TRBJ1-5, with 9 bases that match TRBD1. The CDR3 is 13 residues long. With 6 bases clipped from V and 5 bases from J, the junction kept 2 bases outside the gene matches.

The chain couples TRBV7-2 to TRBJ2-7, with 10 bases fitting TRBD2. This CDR3 is built from 15 residues. CDR1 SGHTA and CDR2 FQGNSA come from the germline V gene. The junction had 4 bases not matched to a gene; V was cut back by 1 base and J by 4 bases. DNA for the CDR3: TGTGCCAGCAGCTTAGGACGAGCGGGGGGGTACGAGCAGTACTTC. Translating gives CASSLGRAGGYEQYF.

The DNA for the CDR3 is TGTGCCAGCAGTTTACGCTCCCTGGGGCATGGCTACACCTTC. Its protein is CASSLRSLGHGYTF. V usage is TRBV28 and J usage is TRBJ1-2, with D possibly being TRBD1 (5 bases). The V end lost 2 bases, the J end lost 6 bases, and 13 bases lay between the germline ends. CDR3 length: 14 amino acids. CDR1 and CDR2 (germline): MDHEN, SYDVKM.

The rearrangement joins TRBV12-3 or TRBV12-4 to TRBJ2-7, with unresolved D. This CDR3 comprises 13 residues. Trimming took off 4 bases at V and 7 bases at J, with 14 bases between the two ends. The CDR3 loop reads CASSSSDGAEQYF. The CDR3 DNA reads as TGTGCCAGCAGTTCGTCCGACGGCGCGGAGCAGTACTTC.

J is TRBJ1-6 and V is TRBV5-6, with 9 bases that match TRBD1. Unmatched junction bases numbered 1, after V lost 3 bases and J lost 6 bases. The CDR3 has 14 residues. The germline V gene encodes CDR1 SGHDT and CDR2 YYEEEE. The DNA of the CDR3 is TGTGCCAGCAGCTGGGACAGGGCTAATTCACCCCTCCACTTT. It encodes CASSWDRANSPLHF. Based on the CDR3 plus reference TRBV5-6 and TRBJ1-6, the full variable domain is DAGVTQSPTHLIKTRGQQVTLRCSPKSGHDTVSWYQQALGQGPQFIFQYYEEEERQRGNFPDRFSGHQFPNYSSELNVNALLLGDSALYLCASSWDRANSPLHFGNGTRLTVT.

The chain links TRBV20-1 to TRBJ2-3; 11 bases align to TRBD2. Looked up from germline, CDR1 is DFQATT and CDR2 is SNEGSKA (reference sequence). The V segment lost 5 bases and the J segment 4 bases; nucleotides outside the gene matches: 8. The CDR3 is 15 amino acids. The CDR3: CSAPGTSGMADTQYF. DNA of the CDR3: TGCAGTGCTCCAGGGACTAGCGGAATGGCAGATACGCAGTATTTT.

CDR3 in DNA: TGCAGCGTTCCCGGGGCTAGCGGGGCGTCTAGCACAGATACGCAGTATTTT. Amino acid sequence: CSVPGASGASSTDTQYF. The chain has TRBV29-1 and TRBJ2-3; 9 bases are shared with TRBD2. This CDR3 spans 17 amino acids. V was clipped by 5 bases and J by 0 bases; unmatched bases: 12. Looked up from germline, CDR1 is SQVTM and CDR2 is ANQGSEA.

J is TRBJ2-7 and V is TRBV20-1, with D perhaps TRBD1 or TRBD2 (5 bases each). The CDR3 sequence is 13 residues long. Germline CDR1 is DFQATT and CDR2 is SNEGSKA (reference sequence). The V end lost 3 bases, the J end lost 3 bases, and 12 bases lay between the germline ends. The CDR3 protein is CSASGGTYYEQYF. CDR3 in DNA: TGCAGTGCTAGTGGGGGAACCTACTACGAGCAGTACTTC.

This clonotype was observed a handful of times. The J gene is TRBJ2-4, the V gene TRBV5-1; TRBD2 might be the D (5 bases). Germline values: CDR1 SGHRS, CDR2 YFSETQ. This CDR3 has 14 amino acids. Trimming cost V 9 bases and J 0 bases, with 13 bases left between them. The CDR3 region is CANYRTLAKNIQYF. In nucleotides, the CDR3 is TGCGCCAACTACCGGACTCTAGCCAAAAACATTCAGTACTTC.

There are a few counts of this clonotype. The rearrangement uses TRBV5-1 and TRBJ2-6, with a possible D match to TRBD1 (5 bases). Germline CDR1 SGHRS, CDR2 YFSETQ. CDR3 length: 17 amino acids. V lost 0 bases, J lost 1 base, and 11 bases lay in between. This chain's CDR3 is CASSLVQDSSGANVLTF. The CDR3 nucleotides read TGCGCCAGCAGCTTGGTACAGGATTCGTCTGGGGCCAACGTCCTGACTTTC.

Notes on this clonotype: The junction departs from germline at one end; a sequencing error may be responsible. J is TRBJ2-4 and V is TRBV7-2; 11 bases are a match to TRBD2. Judging by the DNA end, TRBJ2-5 fits better; the J call may be wrong. This CDR3 is 16 amino acids long. Germline CDR1 reads SGHTA; CDR2 reads FQGNSA. The CDR3 here is CASGFLGTSGSETQYF. The CDR3 DNA follows: TGTGCCAGCGGCTTCCTCGGGACTAGCGGATCCGAGACCCAGTACTTC.

This clonotype was recorded a few times. This sequence joins TRBV5-1 and TRBJ2-7, with D possibly TRBD1 on 6 matching bases. Between the trimmed V and J ends, which lost 1 base and 0 bases, there was a span of 8 bases. CDR3 length: 14 residues. The germline V gene has CDR1 SGHRS and CDR2 YFSETQ. CDR3 amino acids: CASSLKTGSYEQYF. CDR3 in DNA: TGCGCCAGCAGCTTGAAGACAGGCTCCTACGAGCAGTACTTC. Based on the CDR3 plus reference TRBV5-1 and TRBJ2-7, the full variable domain is KAGVTQTPRYLIKTRGQQVTLSCSPISGHRSVSWYQQTPGQGLQFLFEYFSETQRNKGNFPGRFSGRQFSNSRSEMNVSTLELGDSALYLCASSLKTGSYEQYFGPGTRLTVT.

V usage is TRBV6-5 and J usage is TRBJ2-3; D unresolved. The V gene's germline CDR1 is MNHEY and CDR2 SVGAGI. The ends were cut back, 8 bases at V and 1 base at J, with 13 bases in the middle. The CDR3 spans 14 residues. The CDR3 is CASEMGFGTDTQYF. CDR3 DNA: TGTGCCAGCGAGATGGGGTTTGGCACAGATACGCAGTATTTT.

V is TRBV10-2 and J is TRBJ2-3; TRBD2 might be the D (6 bases). This CDR3 region has 15 residues. Germline CDR1 and CDR2: WSHSY and SAAADI. V was clipped by 2 bases and J by 10 bases, with 19 bases between them. The CDR3: CASSEMLPWGGPQYF. The CDR3 coding sequence is TGCGCCAGCAGTGAGATGTTGCCCTGGGGAGGTCCGCAGTATTTT.

This clonotype was counted only a few times. V usage is TRBV13 and J usage is TRBJ2-5, with D perhaps matching TRBD1 or TRBD2 (5 bases each). V was shortened by 5 bases and J by 2 bases, with 21 bases between the two germline ends. CDR1 is PRHDT, CDR2 FYEKMQ, per germline (reference sequence). This CDR3 contains 17 residues. CDR3 coding DNA: TGTGCCAGCAGCACCACGGGATGGGGCGGGTATCAAGAGACCCAGTACTTC. Translated: CASSTTGWGGYQETQYF.

This clonotype was seen a single time. The rearrangement links TRBV24-1 to TRBJ2-1, with TRBD1 identical over 10 bases. Germline V lookup: CDR1 KGHDR, CDR2 SFDVKD. Trimming removed 7 bases from V and 15 bases from J; junction bases left unmatched: 8. This CDR3 is built from 12 residues. CDR3 amino acids: CATSSGTGVGFF. CDR3 coding DNA: TGTGCCACCAGCTCCGGGACAGGGGTGGGGTTCTTC.

This clonotype turned up a few times. The chain recombines TRBV6-5 with TRBJ1-2; TRBD1 is a possible D gene (5 bases). The germline CDR1 and CDR2 sequences are MNHEY and SVGAGI. The germline V and J ends were trimmed by 0 bases and 4 bases, with 9 bases remaining between them. The length of the CDR3 is 14 residues. DNA of the CDR3: TGTGCCAGCAGTTACTCGGGGCACGGCTATGGCTACACCTTC. It is translated as CASSYSGHGYGYTF.